This TCR beta chain was captured in a study of blood T cell repertoires in COVID-19. For the study at large: Samples representing acute and convalescent COVID-19 were sourced from the United States, Italy and Spain. T cells, B-cell-depleted T cells, or PBMCs supplied cDNA or gDNA.

Authors' processing steps: Reference gene primer amplification gave estimated nucleated cell counts. Method: immunoSEQ multiplex PCR; TCRdb's copy keeps in-frame clones and lacks some. V, J and clone size reflect that table, while D and trimming were determined from the DNA. The repertoire has 100,000 to 150,000 clones, 85% to 90% of them found once; the top ten carry over 2%. Sequences were obtained from peripheral blood. The receptor comes from a man in his fifties with active COVID-19.

CDR3 nucleotide sequence: TGTGCCAGTAGTACCCCGGGACAGCACACTGAAGCTTTCTTT. This gives the protein CASSTPGQHTEAFF. The gene calls are TRBV19 and TRBJ1-1; 7 bases map to TRBD1. Per germline, CDR1 LNHDA and CDR2 SQIVND (reference sequence). The junction had 5 bases not matched to a gene; V was cut back by 4 bases and J by 3 bases. CDR3 size: 14 residues.